Reported below is one T cell receptor beta chain. Its antigen is still unknown. Qualities for individual bases were not recorded, and no much larger clone is one base off. The germline V gene encodes CDR1 SGHAT and CDR2 FQNNGV. Trimming removed 5 bases from V and 3 bases from J; the gene matches leave 8 bases unexplained. The CDR3 holds 16 amino acids from the cysteine to the phenylalanine. Only CDR3 DNA is held: 48 bases, read in frame from base 1. Collaborating institutions collected whole blood in K2EDTA tubes following their own protocols. For TCRbeta analysis, collaborators shipped samples as frozen whole blood, isolated PBMCs, or DNA extracted from either of those sample types. TCRbeta CDR3 regions were amplified from genomic DNA by means of the immunoSEQ Assay, a bias-controlled multiplex PCR. Per the authors' processing: The number of nucleated cells in each sample was estimated from the amplification of reference gene primers within the assay. Sequence reads were collapsed and filtered to measure the absolute abundance of every unique TCRbeta CDR3 rearrangement. For each sample, productive Simpson clonality was calculated by taking the square root of Simpson's diversity index across productive rearrangements. TCRdb limited this immuneACCESS table to in-frame rearrangements with V and J called. A share of clones is missing; checked studies link under half to unresolved V genes, and the rest is unexplained. That table supplies the V and J calls and clone size; D and trimming were determined from the DNA. Here the sample has some 370,000 clones; approximately 88% occur a single time. 0.95% to 1.5% of the sample goes to the ten largest clones.

This sample is part of a study of blood T cell repertoires in COVID-19 (dated by TCRdb to the early 2020s). Notes on the research overall: Samples from collaborators originated in the United States, Italy and Spain and spanned both the acute and convalescent phases of COVID-19. The material from the prospective study consisted of cDNA or gDNA derived from T cells, B-cell-depleted T cells, or PBMCs. The dataset comprised deeply sampled blood TCRbeta repertoires from subjects exposed to, actively infected with, or recovered from COVID-19. A freely available public database, intended as a resource for researchers studying the immune response to SARS-CoV-2, is where the repertoires were released. The samples were drawn from the first 160 participants of the ongoing ImmuneRACE study and from 1,254 subjects provided by 6 global collaborators. Sample metadata almost always included a de-identified subject ID, COVID-19 status, age in years and sex. Where available, HLA class I and class II types were obtained from metadata supplied by the sample provider rather than from assay-based typing. The paper as a whole reports these results and caveats: Clinical and demographic metadata were provided uncurated, with the amount varying by source and participant.

The clonotype was recovered from a man aged 35-49 years with acute or convalescent COVID-19. The rearranged segments are TRBV11-2 and TRBJ2-1; TRBD1 aligns with 9 central bases. The sequencing input was peripheral blood. The bases are TGTGCCAGCAGCCTTGGGGGGACAGGGATCTACAATGAGCAGTTCTTC. The encoded protein is CASSLGGTGIYNEQFF.